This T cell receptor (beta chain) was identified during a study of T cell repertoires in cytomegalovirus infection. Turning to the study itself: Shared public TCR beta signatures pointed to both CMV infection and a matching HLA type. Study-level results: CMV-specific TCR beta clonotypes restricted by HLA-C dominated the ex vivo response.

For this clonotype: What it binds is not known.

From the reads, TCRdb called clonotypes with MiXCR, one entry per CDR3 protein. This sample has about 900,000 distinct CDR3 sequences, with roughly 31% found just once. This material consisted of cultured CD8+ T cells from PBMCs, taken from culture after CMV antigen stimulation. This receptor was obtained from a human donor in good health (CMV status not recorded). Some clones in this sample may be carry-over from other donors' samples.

The CDR3 DNA follows: TGTGCCAGCAGCGTAGCTACGGGGTTAAACTACGAGCAGTACGTC. Protein: CASSVATGLNYEQYV. V and J are TRBV9 and TRBJ2-7; TRBD2 is a possible D gene (5 bases). Germline lookup yields CDR1 SGDLS and CDR2 YYNGEE. Trimming pared 0 bases from V and 3 bases from J, leaving 13 bases between. The CDR3 has 15 residues.